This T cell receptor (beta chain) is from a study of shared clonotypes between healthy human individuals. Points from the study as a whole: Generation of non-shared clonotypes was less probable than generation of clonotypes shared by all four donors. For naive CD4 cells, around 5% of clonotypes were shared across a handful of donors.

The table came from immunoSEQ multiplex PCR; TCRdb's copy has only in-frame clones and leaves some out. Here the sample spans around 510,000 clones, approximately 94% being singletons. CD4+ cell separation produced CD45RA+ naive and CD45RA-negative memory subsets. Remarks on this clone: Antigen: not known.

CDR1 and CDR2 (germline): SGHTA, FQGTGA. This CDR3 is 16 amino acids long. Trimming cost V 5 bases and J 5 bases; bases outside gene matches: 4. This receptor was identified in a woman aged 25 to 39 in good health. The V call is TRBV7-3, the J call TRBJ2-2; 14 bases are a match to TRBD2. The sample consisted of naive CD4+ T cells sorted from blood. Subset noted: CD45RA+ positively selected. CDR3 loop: CASSIGLAGGTGELFF. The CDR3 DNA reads TGTGCCAGCAGCATCGGACTAGCGGGAGGAACCGGGGAGCTGTTTTTT.